The 9 T cell receptor beta chains in this list originate from one sample, sequenced in a study of shared clonotypes between healthy human individuals (dated by TCRdb to the early 2020s). Library method: the immunoSEQ multiplex PCR assay. This is the immuneACCESS table as TCRdb keeps it, with only in-frame sequences that have V and J called. A part of the clones is gone; compared with another copy, unresolved V genes explain less than half, and the rest is unexplained. Within this sample are about 530,000 clones, with about 75% of them counted one time only. 9.5% to 15% of the sample belongs to the ten largest clones. Sequenced input: PBMCs. Receptor source: a middle-aged woman in good health. Some clones in this sample may be carry-over from other donors' samples.

This chain joins TRBV10-1 and TRBJ1-2; D call uncertain. Germline CDR1 is WNHNN and CDR2 is SYGVQD (reference sequence). The CDR3 loop spans 12 amino acids. Trimming shortened V by 7 bases and J by 4 bases, and 10 bases separated the two germline ends. Here the CDR3 DNA reads TGCGCCAGCACGCGAAAGACCTATGGCTACACCTTC. Protein product: CASTRKTYGYTF.

Comment on this clone: The limits of the CDR3 on the DNA are not certain, so only TCRdb's listed CDR3 is given. The rearrangement uses TRBV21-1 and TRBJ2-1; TRBD1, the table's D call, lacks a check against the DNA. TRBV21-1 is shown as a pseudogene. The CDR3 adds up to 17 amino acids, both ends counted. CDR3 amino acids: CASSKVGTGAPYNEQFF.

This chain links TRBV15 with TRBJ2-7, with 8 bases lining up with TRBD2. The V gene end was trimmed by 1 base and the J gene end by 6 bases; junction bases not matched to a gene: 11. Per the germline V gene, CDR1 is LNHNV and CDR2 is YYDKDF (reference sequence). CDR3 size: 16 residues. The CDR3 spells CATSRVAGSGVREQYF. The CDR3 DNA sequence: TGTGCCACCAGCAGAGTAGCGGGGTCGGGAGTACGCGAGCAGTACTTC.

The chain uses TRBV7-8 and TRBJ2-3; D is undetermined. The ends were cut back, 0 bases at V and 1 base at J, with 14 bases in the middle. This CDR3 region has 17 residues. Germline loops: CDR1 SGHVS, CDR2 FQNEAQ. CDR3 sequence (DNA): TGTGCCAGCAGCTTAGCGTACGGAGTTGGACGCACAGATACGCAGTATTTT. It specifies CASSLAYGVGRTDTQYF.

The rearrangement links TRBV9 to TRBJ1-4; 8 positions agree with TRBD1. Germline V gives CDR1 SGDLS, CDR2 YYNGEE. V lost 3 bases and J lost 4; bases outside the gene matches: 11. The CDR3 extends over 17 amino acids. The CDR3 loop is CASSALGQVWGNEKLFF. The DNA for the CDR3 is TGTGCCAGCAGCGCCCTGGGACAGGTTTGGGGTAATGAAAAACTGTTTTTT.

The chain employs TRBV30 and TRBJ2-7; TRBD2 agrees at 9 bases. CDR1 and CDR2 from the germline V gene are GTSNPN and SVGIG (reference sequence). V shed 5 bases and J 5 bases; nucleotides not matched to a gene: 4. The CDR3 consists of 12 residues. This chain's CDR3 is CAWGTSRDEQYF. The CDR3 coding sequence is TGTGCCTGGGGGACTAGCCGGGACGAGCAGTACTTC.

In this sample, this clone turned up many times. The chain couples TRBV15 to TRBJ2-1; D possibly corresponds to TRBD2 (7 bases). Trimming shortened V by 5 bases and J by 12 bases, and 20 bases separated the two germline ends. This CDR3 region has 14 residues. Germline-derived CDR1 and CDR2 are LNHNV and YYDKDF (reference sequence). The CDR3 is CATSPLSRGAGQFF. CDR3 in DNA: TGTGCCACCAGCCCTCTTTCCCGGGGGGCTGGGCAGTTCTTC.

The V call is TRBV6-5, the J call TRBJ1-1; D ambiguous. Trimming removed 2 bases from V and 5 bases from J, with 9 bases in between. Germline CDR1 MNHEY, CDR2 SVGAGI. The CDR3 covers 13 residues. The CDR3: CASSYEVWTEAFF. The CDR3 DNA is TGTGCCAGCAGTTACGAGGTATGGACTGAAGCTTTCTTT.

The genes are TRBV6-6 and TRBJ2-3, with D unclear. CDR3 size: 12 residues. V lost 6 bases, J lost 4 bases, and 8 bases lay in between. Germline V lookup: CDR1 MNHNY, CDR2 SVGAGI (reference sequence). This CDR3 reads CASRQSADTQYF. The CDR3 bases are TGTGCCAGCAGACAAAGCGCAGATACGCAGTATTTT.